Below, one T cell receptor (beta chain) is given with its context. The sample comes from a study of shared clonotypes between healthy human individuals. The authors' processing: Junction-only sequences produced by ImmunoSEQ had no quality scores, so filtering differed. Sequenced by immunoSEQ multiplex PCR; TCRdb stores in-frame clones only, minus some. The V and J calls and clone size were taken over from that table, and D and trimming were inferred from the DNA. The sample has roughly 1,000,000 clones; 78% are singletons. This TCR was sampled from a man aged 18-30 years in good health. Some clones in this sample may be carry-over from other donors' samples. Sequenced sample: memory CD4+ T cells from PBMCs. Described subset: CD45RA-negative fraction.

The CDR3 bases are TGTGCCAGCAGCTTTGGTACAGGCAATCAGCCCCAGCATTTT. It specifies CASSFGTGNQPQHF. The J gene is TRBJ1-5, the V gene TRBV11-2; unclear D gene. Germline V lookup: CDR1 SGHAT, CDR2 FQNNGV. CDR3 size: 14 residues. Trimming removed 3 bases at V and 2 bases at J, with 8 bases between.